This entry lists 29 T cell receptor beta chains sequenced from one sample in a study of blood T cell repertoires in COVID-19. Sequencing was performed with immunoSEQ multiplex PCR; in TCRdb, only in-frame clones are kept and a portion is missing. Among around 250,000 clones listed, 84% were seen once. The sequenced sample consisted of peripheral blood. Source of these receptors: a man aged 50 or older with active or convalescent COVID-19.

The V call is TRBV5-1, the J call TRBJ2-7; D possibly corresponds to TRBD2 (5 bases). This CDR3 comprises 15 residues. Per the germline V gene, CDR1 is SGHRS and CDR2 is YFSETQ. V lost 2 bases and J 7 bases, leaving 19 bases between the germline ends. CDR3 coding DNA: TGCGCCAGCAGCTTAAATAGTGCTAGTACGGGGGAGCAGTACTTC. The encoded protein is CASSLNSASTGEQYF.

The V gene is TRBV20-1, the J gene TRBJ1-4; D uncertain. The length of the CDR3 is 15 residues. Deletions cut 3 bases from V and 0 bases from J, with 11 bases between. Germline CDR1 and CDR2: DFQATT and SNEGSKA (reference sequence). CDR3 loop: CSASGHIATNEKLFF. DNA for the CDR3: TGCAGTGCTAGTGGGCATATTGCAACTAATGAAAAACTGTTTTTT.

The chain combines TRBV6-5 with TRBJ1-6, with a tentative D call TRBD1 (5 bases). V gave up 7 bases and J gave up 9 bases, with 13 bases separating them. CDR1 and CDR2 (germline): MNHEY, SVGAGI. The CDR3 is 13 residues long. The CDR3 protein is CASNSRVGSPLHF. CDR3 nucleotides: TGTGCCAGCAATAGCAGGGTTGGTTCACCCCTCCACTTT.

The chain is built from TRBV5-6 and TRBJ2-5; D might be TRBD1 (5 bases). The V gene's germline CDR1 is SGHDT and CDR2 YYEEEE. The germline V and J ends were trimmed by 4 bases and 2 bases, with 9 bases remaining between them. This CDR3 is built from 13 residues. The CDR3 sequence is CASSKTAQETQYF. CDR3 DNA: TGTGCCAGCAGCAAGACAGCTCAAGAGACCCAGTACTTC.

The CDR3 reads CASSQVARGGEAFF. The CDR3 region has the DNA TGTGCCAGCAGCCAAGTCGCTAGGGGAGGAGAAGCTTTCTTT. The chain employs TRBV3-1 (or the pseudogene TRBV3-2) and TRBJ1-1, with D possibly being TRBD1 (5 bases). From germline, CDR1 is LGHDT and CDR2 YNNKEL (reference sequence). The CDR3 has 14 amino acids. Trimming pared 1 base from V and 8 bases from J, leaving 14 bases between.

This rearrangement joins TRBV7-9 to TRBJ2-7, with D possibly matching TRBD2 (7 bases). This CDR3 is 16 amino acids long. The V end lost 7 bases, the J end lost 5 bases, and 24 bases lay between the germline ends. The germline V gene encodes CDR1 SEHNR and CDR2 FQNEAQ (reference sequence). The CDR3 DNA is TGTGCCAGCAACCCGGGAGGTAGGCAGGGGATACACGAGCAGTACTTC. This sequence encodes CASNPGGRQGIHEQYF.

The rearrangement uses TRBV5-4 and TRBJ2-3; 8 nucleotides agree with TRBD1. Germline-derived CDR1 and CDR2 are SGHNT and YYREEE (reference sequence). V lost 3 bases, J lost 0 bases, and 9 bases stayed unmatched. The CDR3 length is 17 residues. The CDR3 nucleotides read TGTGCCAGCAGCTCTGGAGGACAGGGACTTAGCACAGATACGCAGTATTTT. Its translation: CASSSGGQGLSTDTQYF.

The CDR3 region has the DNA TGTGCCAGCAGCCAACTGGGGGGGGCAACTAATGAAAAACTGTTTTTT. This encodes CASSQLGGATNEKLFF. V gene TRBV3-1 (or the pseudogene TRBV3-2) combines with J gene TRBJ1-4, with TRBD1 as a possible D gene (5 bases). Germline V gene sequence: CDR1 LGHDT, CDR2 YNNKEL (reference sequence). V was trimmed by 2 bases and J by 0 bases, leaving 10 bases between them. The CDR3 runs 16 residues.

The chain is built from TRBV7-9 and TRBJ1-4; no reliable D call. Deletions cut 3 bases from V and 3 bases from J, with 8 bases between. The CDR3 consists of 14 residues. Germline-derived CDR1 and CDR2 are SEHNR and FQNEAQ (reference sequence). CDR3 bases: TGTGCCAGCAGCTTGGGCAGCCCTAATGAAAAACTGTTTTTT. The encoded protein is CASSLGSPNEKLFF.

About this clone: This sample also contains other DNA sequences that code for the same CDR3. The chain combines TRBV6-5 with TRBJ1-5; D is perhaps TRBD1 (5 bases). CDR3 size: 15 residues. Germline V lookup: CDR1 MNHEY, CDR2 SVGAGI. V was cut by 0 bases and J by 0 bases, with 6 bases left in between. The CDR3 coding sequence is TGTGCCAGCAGTTACTCAGGGGCTAGCAATCAGCCCCAGCATTTT. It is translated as CASSYSGASNQPQHF.

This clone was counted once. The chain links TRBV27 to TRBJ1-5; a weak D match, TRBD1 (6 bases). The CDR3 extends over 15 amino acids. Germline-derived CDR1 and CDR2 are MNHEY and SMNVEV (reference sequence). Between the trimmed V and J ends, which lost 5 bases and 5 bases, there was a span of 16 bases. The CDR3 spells CASSPMGQSYQPQHF. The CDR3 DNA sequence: TGTGCCAGCAGTCCGATGGGACAATCCTATCAGCCCCAGCATTTT.

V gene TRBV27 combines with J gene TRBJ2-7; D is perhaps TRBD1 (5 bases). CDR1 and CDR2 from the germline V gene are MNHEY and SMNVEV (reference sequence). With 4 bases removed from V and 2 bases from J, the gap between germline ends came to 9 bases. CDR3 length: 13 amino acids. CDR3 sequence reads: CASSSGLTYEQYF. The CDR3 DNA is TGTGCCAGCAGTTCAGGGCTGACCTACGAGCAGTACTTC.

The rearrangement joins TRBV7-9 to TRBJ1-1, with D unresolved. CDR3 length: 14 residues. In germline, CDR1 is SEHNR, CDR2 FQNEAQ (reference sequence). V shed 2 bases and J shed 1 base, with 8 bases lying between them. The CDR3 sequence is CASSLSYGNTEAFF. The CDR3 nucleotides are TGTGCCAGCAGCTTAAGCTACGGGAACACTGAAGCTTTCTTT.

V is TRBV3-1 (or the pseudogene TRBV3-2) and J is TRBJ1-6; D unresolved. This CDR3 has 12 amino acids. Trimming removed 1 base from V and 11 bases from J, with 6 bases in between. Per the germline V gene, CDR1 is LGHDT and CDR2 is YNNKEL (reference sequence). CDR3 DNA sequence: TGTGCCAGCAGCCAAGGGTGGCCACCCCTCCACTTT. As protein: CASSQGWPPLHF.

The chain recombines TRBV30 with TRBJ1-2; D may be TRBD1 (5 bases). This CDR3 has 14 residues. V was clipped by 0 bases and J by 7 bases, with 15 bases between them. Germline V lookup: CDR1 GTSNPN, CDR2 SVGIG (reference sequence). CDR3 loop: CAWSVGASPRGYTF. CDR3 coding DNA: TGTGCCTGGAGTGTTGGGGCCTCCCCGCGTGGCTACACCTTC.

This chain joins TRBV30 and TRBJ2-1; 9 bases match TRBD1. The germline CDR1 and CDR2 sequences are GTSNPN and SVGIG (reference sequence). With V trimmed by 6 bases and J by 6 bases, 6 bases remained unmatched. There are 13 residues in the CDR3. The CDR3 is CACPGQGPNEQFF. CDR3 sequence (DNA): TGTGCCTGTCCGGGACAGGGCCCCAATGAGCAGTTCTTC. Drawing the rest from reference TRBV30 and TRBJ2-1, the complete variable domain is SQTIHQWPATLVQPVGSPLSLECTVEGTSNPNLYWYRQAAGRGLQLLFYSVGIGQISSEVPQNLSASRPQDRQFILSSKKLLLSDSGFYLCACPGQGPNEQFFGPGTRLTVL.

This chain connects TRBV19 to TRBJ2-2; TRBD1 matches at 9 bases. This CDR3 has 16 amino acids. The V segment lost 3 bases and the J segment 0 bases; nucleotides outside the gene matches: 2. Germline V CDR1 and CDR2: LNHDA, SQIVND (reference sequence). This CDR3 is CASSMGQGANTGELFF. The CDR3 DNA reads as TGTGCCAGTAGTATGGGACAGGGTGCGAACACCGGGGAGCTGTTTTTT. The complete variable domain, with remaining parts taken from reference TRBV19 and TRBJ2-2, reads DGGITQSPKYLFRKEGQNVTLSCEQNLNHDAMYWYRQDPGQGLRLIYYSQIVNDFQKGDIAEGYSVSREKKESFPLTVTSAQKNPTAFYLCASSMGQGANTGELFFGEGSRLTVL.

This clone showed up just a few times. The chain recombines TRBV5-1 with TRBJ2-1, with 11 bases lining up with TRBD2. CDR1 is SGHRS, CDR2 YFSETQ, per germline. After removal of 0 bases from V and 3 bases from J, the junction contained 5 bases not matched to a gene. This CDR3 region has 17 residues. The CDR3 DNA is TGCGCCAGCAGCTTGGTCCTAGCGGGGGGAAACTACAATGAGCAGTTCTTC. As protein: CASSLVLAGGNYNEQFF.

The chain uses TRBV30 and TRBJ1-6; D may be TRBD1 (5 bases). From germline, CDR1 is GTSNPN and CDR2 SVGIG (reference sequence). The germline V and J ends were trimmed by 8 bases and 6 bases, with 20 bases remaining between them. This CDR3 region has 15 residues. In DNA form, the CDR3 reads TGTGCCCAATCCCGAGACTCTGGGGCTAATTCACCCCTCCACTTT. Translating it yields CAQSRDSGANSPLHF. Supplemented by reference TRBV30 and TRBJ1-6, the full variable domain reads SQTIHQWPATLVQPVGSPLSLECTVEGTSNPNLYWYRQAAGRGLQLLFYSVGIGQISSEVPQNLSASRPQDRQFILSSKKLLLSDSGFYLCAQSRDSGANSPLHFGNGTRLTVT.

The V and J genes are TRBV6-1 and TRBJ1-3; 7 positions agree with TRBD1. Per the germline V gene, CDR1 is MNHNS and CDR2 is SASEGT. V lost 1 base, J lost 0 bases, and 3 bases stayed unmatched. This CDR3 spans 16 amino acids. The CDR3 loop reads CASSEGTGRSGNTIYF. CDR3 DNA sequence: TGTGCCAGCAGTGAAGGGACAGGTCGCTCTGGAAACACCATATATTTT.

The CDR3 loop reads CASSLETDYTLTNYGYTF. The DNA for the CDR3 is TGTGCCAGCAGCTTAGAAACAGATTACACCCTAACTAACTATGGCTACACCTTC. The chain employs TRBV7-2 and TRBJ1-2; no clear D gene. CDR3 size: 18 residues. The germline V gene encodes CDR1 SGHTA and CDR2 FQGNSA. V dropped 1 base and J dropped 0 bases, with 18 bases sitting between them.

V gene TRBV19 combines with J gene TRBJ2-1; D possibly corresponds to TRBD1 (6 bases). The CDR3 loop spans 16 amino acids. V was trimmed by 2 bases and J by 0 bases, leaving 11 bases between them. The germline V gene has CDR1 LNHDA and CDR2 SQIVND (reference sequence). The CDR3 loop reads CASSIQGKYSYNEQFF. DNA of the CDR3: TGTGCCAGTAGTATACAGGGGAAGTACTCCTACAATGAGCAGTTCTTC.

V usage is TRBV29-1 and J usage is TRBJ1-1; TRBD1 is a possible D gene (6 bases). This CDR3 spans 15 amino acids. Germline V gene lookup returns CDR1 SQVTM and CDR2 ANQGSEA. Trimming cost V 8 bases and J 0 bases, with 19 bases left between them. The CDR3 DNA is TGCAGCATTGGCAATCTTGACAGGTTGAACACTGAAGCTTTCTTT. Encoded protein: CSIGNLDRLNTEAFF.

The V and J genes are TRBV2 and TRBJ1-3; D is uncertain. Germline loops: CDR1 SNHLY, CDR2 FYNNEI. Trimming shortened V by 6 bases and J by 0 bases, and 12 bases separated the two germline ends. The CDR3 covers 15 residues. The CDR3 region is CASSPDGASGNTIYF. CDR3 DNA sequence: TGTGCCAGCAGCCCCGACGGAGCCTCTGGAAACACCATATATTTT. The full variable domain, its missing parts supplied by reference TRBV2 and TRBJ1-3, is EPEVTQTPSHQVTQMGQEVILRCVPISNHLYFYWYRQILGQKVEFLVSFYNNEISEKSEIFDDQFSVERPDGSNFTLKIRSTKLEDSAMYFCASSPDGASGNTIYFGEGSWLTVV.

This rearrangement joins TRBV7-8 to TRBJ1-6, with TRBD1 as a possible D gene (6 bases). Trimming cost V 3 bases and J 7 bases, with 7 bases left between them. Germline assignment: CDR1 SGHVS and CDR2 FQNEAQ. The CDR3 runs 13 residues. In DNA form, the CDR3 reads TGTGCCAGCAGCTTCGGACAGAATTCACCCCTCCACTTT. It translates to CASSFGQNSPLHF.

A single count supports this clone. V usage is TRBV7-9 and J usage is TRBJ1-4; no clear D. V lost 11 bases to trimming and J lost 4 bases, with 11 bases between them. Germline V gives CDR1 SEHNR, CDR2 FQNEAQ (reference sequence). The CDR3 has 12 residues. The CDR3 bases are TGTGCCGGTCAGTTGAATAATGAAAAACTGTTTTTT. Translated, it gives CAGQLNNEKLFF.

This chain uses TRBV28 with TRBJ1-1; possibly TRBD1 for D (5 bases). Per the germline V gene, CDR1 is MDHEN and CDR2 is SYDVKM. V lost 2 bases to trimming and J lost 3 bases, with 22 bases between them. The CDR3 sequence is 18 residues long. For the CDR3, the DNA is TGTGCCAGCAGTTTAGCCCCCCTGGGGCGTCCCTTGGACACTGAAGCTTTCTTT. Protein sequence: CASSLAPLGRPLDTEAFF.

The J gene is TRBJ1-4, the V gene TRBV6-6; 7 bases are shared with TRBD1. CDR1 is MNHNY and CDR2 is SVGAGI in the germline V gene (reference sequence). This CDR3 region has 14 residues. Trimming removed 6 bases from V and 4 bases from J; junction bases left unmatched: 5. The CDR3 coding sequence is TGTGCCAGCAGACGACAGGGCCTTAATGAAAAACTGTTTTTT. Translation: CASRRQGLNEKLFF.

CDR3: CASSILGTGLSGELFF. CDR3 nucleotide sequence: TGTGCCAGTAGTATTTTGGGGACAGGGCTTAGCGGGGAGCTGTTTTTT. The chain couples TRBV19 to TRBJ2-2; 9 nucleotides line up with TRBD1. Germline values: CDR1 LNHDA, CDR2 SQIVND (reference sequence). Trimming at V came to 3 bases and at J to 7 bases, leaving 9 bases not matched to a gene. The CDR3 totals 16 residues.